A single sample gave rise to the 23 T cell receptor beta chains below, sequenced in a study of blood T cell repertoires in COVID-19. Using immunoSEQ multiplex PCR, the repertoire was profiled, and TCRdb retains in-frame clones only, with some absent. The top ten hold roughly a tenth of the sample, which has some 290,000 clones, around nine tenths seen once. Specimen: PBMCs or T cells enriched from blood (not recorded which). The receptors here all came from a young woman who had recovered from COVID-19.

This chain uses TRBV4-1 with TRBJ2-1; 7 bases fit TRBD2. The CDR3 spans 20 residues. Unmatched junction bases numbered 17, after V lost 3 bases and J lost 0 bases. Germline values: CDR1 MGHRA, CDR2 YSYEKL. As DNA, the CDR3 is TGCGCCAGCAGCCAGTGGGGGGGTAGCGGCAGAGTGTTCTCCTACAATGAGCAGTTCTTC. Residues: CASSQWGGSGRVFSYNEQFF.

The CDR3, as DNA: TGTGCCATCAGCTTTGGAGGGACGCTTTCCTACGAGCAGTACTTC. Amino acid sequence: CAISFGGTLSYEQYF. This chain connects TRBV10-3 to TRBJ2-7; D perhaps matches TRBD2 (6 bases). Germline V CDR1 and CDR2: ENHRY, SYGVKD. Trimming shortened V by 6 bases and J by 1 base, and 16 bases separated the two germline ends. This CDR3 has 15 residues.

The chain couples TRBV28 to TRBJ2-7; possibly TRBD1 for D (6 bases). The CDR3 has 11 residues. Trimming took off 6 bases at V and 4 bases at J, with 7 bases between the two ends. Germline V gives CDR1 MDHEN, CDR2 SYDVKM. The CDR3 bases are TGTGCCAGCAGCCAGGGGTACGAGCAGTACTTC. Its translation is CASSQGYEQYF.

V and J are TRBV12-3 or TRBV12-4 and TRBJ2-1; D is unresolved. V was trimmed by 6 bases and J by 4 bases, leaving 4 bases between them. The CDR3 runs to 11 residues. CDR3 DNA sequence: TGTGCCAGCAGCTATTACAATGAGCAGTTCTTC. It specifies CASSYYNEQFF.

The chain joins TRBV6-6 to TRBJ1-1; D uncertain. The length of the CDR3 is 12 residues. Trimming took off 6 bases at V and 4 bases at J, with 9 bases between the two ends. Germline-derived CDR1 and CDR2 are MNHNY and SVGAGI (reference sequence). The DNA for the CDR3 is TGTGCCAGCAGCGACTCGTCCACTGAAGCTTTCTTT. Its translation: CASSDSSTEAFF.

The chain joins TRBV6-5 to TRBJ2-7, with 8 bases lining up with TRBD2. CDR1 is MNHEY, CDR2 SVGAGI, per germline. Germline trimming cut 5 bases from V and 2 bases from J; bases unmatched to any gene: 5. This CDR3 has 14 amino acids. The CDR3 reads CASSNSGTTYEQYF. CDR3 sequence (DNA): TGTGCCAGCAGTAATAGCGGGACCACCTACGAGCAGTACTTC.

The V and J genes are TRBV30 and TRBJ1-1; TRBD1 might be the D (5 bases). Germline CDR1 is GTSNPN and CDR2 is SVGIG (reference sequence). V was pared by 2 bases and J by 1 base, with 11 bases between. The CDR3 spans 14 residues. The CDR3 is CAWSPQVWNTEAFF. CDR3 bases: TGTGCCTGGAGTCCACAGGTTTGGAACACTGAAGCTTTCTTT.

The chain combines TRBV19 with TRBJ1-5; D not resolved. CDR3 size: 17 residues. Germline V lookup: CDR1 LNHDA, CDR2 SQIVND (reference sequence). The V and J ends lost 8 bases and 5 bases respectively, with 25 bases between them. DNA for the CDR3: TGTGCCAGTCGACTATCCAATACGGGCGTTGTATATCAGCCCCAGCATTTT. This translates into CASRLSNTGVVYQPQHF.

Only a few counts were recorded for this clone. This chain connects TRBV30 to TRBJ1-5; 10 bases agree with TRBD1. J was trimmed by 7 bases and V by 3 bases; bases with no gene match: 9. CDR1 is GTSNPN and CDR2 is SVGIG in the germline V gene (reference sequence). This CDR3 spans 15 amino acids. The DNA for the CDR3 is TGTGCCTGGAGACGCTCGACAGGGGGCTTGCAGCCCCAGCATTTT. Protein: CAWRRSTGGLQPQHF.

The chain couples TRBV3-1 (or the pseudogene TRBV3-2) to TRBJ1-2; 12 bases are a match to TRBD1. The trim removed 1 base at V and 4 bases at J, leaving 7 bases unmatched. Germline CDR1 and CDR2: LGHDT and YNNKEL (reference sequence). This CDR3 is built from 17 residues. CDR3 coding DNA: TGTGCCAGCAGCCAAGTATGGGGACAGGGGGCGGCCTATGGCTACACCTTC. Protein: CASSQVWGQGAAYGYTF.

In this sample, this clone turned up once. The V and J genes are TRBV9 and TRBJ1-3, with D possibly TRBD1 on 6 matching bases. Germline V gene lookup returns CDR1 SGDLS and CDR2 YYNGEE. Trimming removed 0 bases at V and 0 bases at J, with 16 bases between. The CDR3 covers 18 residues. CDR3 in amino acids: CASSVALRQAHSGNTIYF. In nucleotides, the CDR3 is TGTGCCAGCAGCGTAGCGTTAAGACAGGCTCACTCTGGAAACACCATATATTTT.

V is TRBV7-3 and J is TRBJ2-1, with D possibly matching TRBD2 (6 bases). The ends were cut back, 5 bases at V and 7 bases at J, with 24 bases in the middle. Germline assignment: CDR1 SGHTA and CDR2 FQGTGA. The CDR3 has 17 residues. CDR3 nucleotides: TGTGCCAGCAGCCTTACACAGAGACCCCGGGAGAGAAATGAGCAGTTCTTC. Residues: CASSLTQRPRERNEQFF. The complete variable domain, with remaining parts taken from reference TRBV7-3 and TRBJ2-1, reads GAGVSQTPSNKVTEKGKYVELRCDPISGHTALYWYRQSLGQGPEFLIYFQGTGAADDSGLPNDRFFAVRPEGSVSTLKIQRTERGDSAVYLCASSLTQRPRERNEQFFGPGTRLTVL.

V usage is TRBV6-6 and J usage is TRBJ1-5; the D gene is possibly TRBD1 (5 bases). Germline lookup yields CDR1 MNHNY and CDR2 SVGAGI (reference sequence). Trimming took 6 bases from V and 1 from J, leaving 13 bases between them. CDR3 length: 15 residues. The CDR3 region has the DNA TGTGCCAGCAGACCGACAGTGGTGAGCAATCAGCCCCAGCATTTT. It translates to CASRPTVVSNQPQHF.

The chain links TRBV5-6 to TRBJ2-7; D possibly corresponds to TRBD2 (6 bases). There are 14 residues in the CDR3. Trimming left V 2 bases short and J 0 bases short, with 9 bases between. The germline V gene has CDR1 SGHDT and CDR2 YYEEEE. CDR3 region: CASSFAGTSYEQYF. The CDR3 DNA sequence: TGTGCCAGCAGCTTCGCGGGGACCTCCTACGAGCAGTACTTC.

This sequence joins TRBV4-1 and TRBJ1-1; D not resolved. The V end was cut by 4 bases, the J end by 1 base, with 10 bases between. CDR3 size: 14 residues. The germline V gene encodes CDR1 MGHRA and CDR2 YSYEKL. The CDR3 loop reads CASSPKSTNTEAFF. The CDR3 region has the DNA TGCGCCAGCAGCCCTAAGAGTACGAACACTGAAGCTTTCTTT.

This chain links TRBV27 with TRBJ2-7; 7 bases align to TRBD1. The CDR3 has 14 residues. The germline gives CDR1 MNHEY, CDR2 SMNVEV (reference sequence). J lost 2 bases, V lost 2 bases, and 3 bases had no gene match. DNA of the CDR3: TGTGCCAGCAGTTTAATCGGACAGGCCTACGAGCAGTACTTC. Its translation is CASSLIGQAYEQYF.

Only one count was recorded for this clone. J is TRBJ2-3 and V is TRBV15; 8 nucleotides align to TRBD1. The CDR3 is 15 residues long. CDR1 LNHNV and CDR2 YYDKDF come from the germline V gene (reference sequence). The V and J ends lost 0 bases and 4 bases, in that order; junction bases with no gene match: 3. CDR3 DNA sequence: TGTGCCACCAGCAGAGAAGCAGGGGGCCCAGATACGCAGTATTTT. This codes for CATSREAGGPDTQYF.

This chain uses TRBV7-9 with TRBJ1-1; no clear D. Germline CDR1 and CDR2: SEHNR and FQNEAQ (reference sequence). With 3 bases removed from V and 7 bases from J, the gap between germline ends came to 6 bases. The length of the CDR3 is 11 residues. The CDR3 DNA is TGTGCCAGCAGCTTCCCAATTGAAGCTTTCTTT. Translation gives CASSFPIEAFF.

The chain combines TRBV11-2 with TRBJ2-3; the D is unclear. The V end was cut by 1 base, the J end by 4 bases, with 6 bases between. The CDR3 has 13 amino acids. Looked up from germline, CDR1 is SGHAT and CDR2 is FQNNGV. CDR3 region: CASSLVEADTQYF. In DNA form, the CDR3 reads TGTGCCAGCAGCTTAGTCGAGGCAGATACGCAGTATTTT.

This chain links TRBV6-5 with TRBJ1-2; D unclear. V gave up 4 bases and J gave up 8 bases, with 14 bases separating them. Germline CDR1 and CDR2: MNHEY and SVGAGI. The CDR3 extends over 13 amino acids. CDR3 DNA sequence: TGTGCCAGCAGTTCGCCGGGGAGGAAGGGCTACACCTTC. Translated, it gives CASSSPGRKGYTF.

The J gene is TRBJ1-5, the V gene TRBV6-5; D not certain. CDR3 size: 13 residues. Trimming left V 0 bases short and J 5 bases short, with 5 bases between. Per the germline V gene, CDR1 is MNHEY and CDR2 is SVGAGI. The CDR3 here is CASSYSRDQPQHF. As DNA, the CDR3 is TGTGCCAGCAGTTACTCTCGGGATCAGCCCCAGCATTTT.

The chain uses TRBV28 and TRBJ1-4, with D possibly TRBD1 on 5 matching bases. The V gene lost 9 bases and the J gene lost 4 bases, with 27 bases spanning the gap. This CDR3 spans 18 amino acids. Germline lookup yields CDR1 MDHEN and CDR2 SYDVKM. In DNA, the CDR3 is TGTGCCAGTAACCCGCTTAAAGGGGCGCGGTTCCTTAATGAAAAACTGTTTTTT. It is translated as CASNPLKGARFLNEKLFF.

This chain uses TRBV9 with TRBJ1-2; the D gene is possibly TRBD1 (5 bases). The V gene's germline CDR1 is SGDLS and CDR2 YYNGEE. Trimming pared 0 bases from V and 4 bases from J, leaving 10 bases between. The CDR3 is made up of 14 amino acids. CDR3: CASSVAGESYGYTF. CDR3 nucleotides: TGTGCCAGCAGCGTAGCGGGGGAAAGCTATGGCTACACCTTC.